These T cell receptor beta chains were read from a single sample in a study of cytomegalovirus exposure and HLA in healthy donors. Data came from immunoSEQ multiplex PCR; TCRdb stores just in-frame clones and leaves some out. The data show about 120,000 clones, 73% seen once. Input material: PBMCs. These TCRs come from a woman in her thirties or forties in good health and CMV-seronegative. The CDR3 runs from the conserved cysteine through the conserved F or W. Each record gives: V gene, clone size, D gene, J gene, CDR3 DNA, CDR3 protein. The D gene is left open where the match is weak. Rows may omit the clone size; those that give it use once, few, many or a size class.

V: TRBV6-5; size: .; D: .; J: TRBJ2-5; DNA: TGTGCCAGCAGTTACTCGAAGGCGGACCAAGAGACCCAGTACTTC; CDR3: CASSYSKADQETQYF
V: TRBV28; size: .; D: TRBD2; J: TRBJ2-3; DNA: TGTGCCAGCAGTCGGCTGGGAGCGGGAGGCCTGGGAGATACGCAGTATTTT; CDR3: CASSRLGAGGLGDTQYF
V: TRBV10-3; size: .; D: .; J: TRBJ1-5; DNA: TGTGCCATCAGCCTGAGTAGCAATCAGCCCCAGCATTTT; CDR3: CAISLSSNQPQHF
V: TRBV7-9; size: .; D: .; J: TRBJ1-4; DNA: TGTGCCAGCAGCTTAGAACAGGGAACCGAAAAACTGTTTTTT; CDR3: CASSLEQGTEKLFF
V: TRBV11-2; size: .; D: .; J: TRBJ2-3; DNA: TGTGCCAGCAGCTTAGTGGTGGGGAGGCAAGATACGCAGTATTTT; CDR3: CASSLVVGRQDTQYF
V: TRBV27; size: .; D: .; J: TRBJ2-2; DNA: TGTGCCAGCAGGCCGACAGATTACACCGGGGAGCTGTTTTTT; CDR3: CASRPTDYTGELFF
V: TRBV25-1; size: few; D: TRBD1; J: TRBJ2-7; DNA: TGTGCCAGCAGGGCGACAGGGGCGGGCGAGCAGTACTTC; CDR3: CASRATGAGEQYF
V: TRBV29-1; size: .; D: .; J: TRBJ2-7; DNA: TGCAGCGTTGAAGGCAGGCCCGACGAGCAGTACTTC; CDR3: CSVEGRPDEQYF
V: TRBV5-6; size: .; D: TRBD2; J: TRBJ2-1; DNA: TGTGCCAGCAGCTTGTGGGCTAGCGGGGGCGATGAGCAGTTCTTC; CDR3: CASSLWASGGDEQFF
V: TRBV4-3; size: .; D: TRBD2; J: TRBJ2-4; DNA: TGCGCCAGCAGCCAGTGGGCGGGAGGGCCGATCGTGATTCAGTACTTC; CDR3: CASSQWAGGPIVIQYF
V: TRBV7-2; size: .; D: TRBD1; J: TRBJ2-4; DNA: TGTGCCAGCAGGCAAACAGGGGGCGAGGGCAAAAACATTCAGTACTTC; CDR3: CASRQTGGEGKNIQYF
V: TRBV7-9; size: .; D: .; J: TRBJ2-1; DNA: TGTTCCAGCAGGAGGGTGAATGAGCAGTTCTTC; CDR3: CSSRRVNEQFF
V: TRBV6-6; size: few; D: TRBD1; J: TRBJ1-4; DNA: TGTGCCAGCAGTAATCCGGGCAGGGGGCAAGTTTTT; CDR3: CASSNPGRGQVF
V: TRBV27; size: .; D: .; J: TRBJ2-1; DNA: TGTGCCAGCAGTTTTCACCCGCGGGGTAGCGATGAGCAGTTCTTC; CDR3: CASSFHPRGSDEQFF
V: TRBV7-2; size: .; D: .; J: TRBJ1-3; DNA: TGTGCCAGCAGCTTCTCTCCGGTCGATGGAAACACCATATATTTT; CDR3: CASSFSPVDGNTIYF
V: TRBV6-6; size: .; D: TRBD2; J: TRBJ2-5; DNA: TGTGCCAGCAGTTACCCTGGACTAGGAGAGACCCAGTACTTC; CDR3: CASSYPGLGETQYF
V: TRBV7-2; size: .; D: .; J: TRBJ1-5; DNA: TGTGCCAGCAGCTTATTTAGTAGTCAGCCCCAGCATTTT; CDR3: CASSLFSSQPQHF
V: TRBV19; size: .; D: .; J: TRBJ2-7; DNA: TGTGCCAGTAGTTATCTGTCTCAGAAGTACTTC; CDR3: CASSYLSQKYF
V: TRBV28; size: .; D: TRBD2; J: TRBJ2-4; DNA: TGTGCCAGTGAAGGACTAGCGGGAGTTAACAAAAACATTCAGTACTTC; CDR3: CASEGLAGVNKNIQYF
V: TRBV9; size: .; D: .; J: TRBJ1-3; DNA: TGTGCCAGCAGCGTTAGTGGGCAGGGTCAAAACGCTGGAAACACCATATATTTT; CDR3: CASSVSGQGQNAGNTIYF
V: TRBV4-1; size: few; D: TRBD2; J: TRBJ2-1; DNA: TGCGCCAGCAGCCAAGATCCGGCGGGAGGATTTAGTTCCTACAATGAGCAGTTCTTC; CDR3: CASSQDPAGGFSSYNEQFF
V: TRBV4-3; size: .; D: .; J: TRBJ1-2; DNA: TGCGCCAGCAGCCAAGAGCCCCTTCTGACTGACTATGGCTACACCTTC; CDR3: CASSQEPLLTDYGYTF
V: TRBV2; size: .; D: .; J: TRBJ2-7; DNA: TGTGCCAGCAGTGAGGCGAGCCCACTAGGCTACGAGCAGTACTTC; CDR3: CASSEASPLGYEQYF
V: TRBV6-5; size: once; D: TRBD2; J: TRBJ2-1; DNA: TGTGCCAGCAGTTACTCGACTAGCGGGACCTCAAATGAGCAGTTCTTC; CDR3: CASSYSTSGTSNEQFF
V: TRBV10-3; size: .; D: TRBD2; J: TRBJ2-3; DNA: TGTGCCATCAGTGAGTCGATGGCGGGGGGAGATACGCAGTATTTT; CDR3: CAISESMAGGDTQYF
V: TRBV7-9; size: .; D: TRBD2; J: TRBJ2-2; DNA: TGTGCCAGCAGCTTAACGTGGGGGACTAGCGGGGGGAACACCGGGGAGCTGTTTTTT; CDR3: CASSLTWGTSGGNTGELFF
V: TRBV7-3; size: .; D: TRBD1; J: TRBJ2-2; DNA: TGTGCCAGCAGCTCCGGGACAGGGCTCTCCGGGGAGCTGTTTTTT; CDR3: CASSSGTGLSGELFF
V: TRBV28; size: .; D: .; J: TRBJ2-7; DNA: TGTGCCAGCAGTTTGTGGGCCAGGGGCTACGAGCAGTACTTC; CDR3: CASSLWARGYEQYF
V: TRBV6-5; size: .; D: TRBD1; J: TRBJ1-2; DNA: TGTGCCAGCAGCACCGGGACAGGGGGAGGCTACACCTTC; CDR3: CASSTGTGGGYTF
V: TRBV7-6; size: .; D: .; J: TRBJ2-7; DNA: TGTGCCAGCAGCCCCCTTTTCCAGGGCGTCACCTACGAGCAGTACTTC; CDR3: CASSPLFQGVTYEQYF
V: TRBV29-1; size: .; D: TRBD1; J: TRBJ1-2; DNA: TGCAGCGTTGATCCAACAGGGGACGATGGCTACACCTTC; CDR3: CSVDPTGDDGYTF
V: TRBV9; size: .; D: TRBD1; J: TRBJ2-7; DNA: TGTGCCAGCAGCGTAAGGACAGGGATGAGCGAGCAGTACTTC; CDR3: CASSVRTGMSEQYF
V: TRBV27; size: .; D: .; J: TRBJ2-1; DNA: TGTGCCAGCAGGGGGAGGACTCCTTACTCCTACAATGAGCAGTTCTTC; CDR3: CASRGRTPYSYNEQFF
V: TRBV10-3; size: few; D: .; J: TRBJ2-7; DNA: TGTGCCATCAGCCTAGTCGGGCAGGGATCGGATGGCTACGAGCAGTACTTC; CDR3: CAISLVGQGSDGYEQYF
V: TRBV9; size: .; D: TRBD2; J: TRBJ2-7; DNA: TGTGCCAGCAGCTGGGGGGGGGATCCCTCCTACGAGCAGTACTTC; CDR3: CASSWGGDPSYEQYF
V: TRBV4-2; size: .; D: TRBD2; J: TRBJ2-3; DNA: TGTGCCAGCAGCCAAGATGAGGGCGGGAGCACGCAGTATTTT; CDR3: CASSQDEGGSTQYF
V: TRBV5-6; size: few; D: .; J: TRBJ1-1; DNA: TGTGCCAGCAGGTCAGTTGGTGGCACTGAAGCTTTCTTT; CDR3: CASRSVGGTEAFF
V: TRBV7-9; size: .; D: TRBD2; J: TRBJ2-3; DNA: TGTGCCAGCAGCGCTAGCGGGGTTACAGATACGCAGTATTTT; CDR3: CASSASGVTDTQYF
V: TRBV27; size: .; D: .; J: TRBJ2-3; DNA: TGTGCCAGCAGTTTTCGACAGGGCACAGATACGCAGTATTTT; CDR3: CASSFRQGTDTQYF
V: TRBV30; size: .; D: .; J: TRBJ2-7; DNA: TGTGCCTGGAGTGTACAGGTGGGGGAGCAGTACTTC; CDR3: CAWSVQVGEQYF
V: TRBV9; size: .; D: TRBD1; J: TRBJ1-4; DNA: TGTGCCAGCAGTCCGGGACAGGGGGATGAAAAACTGTTTTTT; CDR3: CASSPGQGDEKLFF
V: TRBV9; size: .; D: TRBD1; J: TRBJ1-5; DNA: TGTGCCAGCGCAAGGACAGGTAGCAATCAGCCCCAGCATTTT; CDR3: CASARTGSNQPQHF
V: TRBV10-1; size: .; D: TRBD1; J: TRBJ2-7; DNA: TGCGCCAGCAGTGAGTTAAGGACAGGGAGCTACGAGCAGTACTTC; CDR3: CASSELRTGSYEQYF
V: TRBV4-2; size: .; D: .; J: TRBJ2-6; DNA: TGTGCCAGCAGCCAAGATGGGGGCGCGGGGGCCAACGTCCTGACTTTC; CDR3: CASSQDGGAGANVLTF
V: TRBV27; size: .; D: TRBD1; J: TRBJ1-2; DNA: TGTGCCAGCAGTTTATATGAGGGGGCAAGCTATGGCTACACCTTC; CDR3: CASSLYEGASYGYTF
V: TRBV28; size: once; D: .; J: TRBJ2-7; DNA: TGTGCCAGCAGTTCCCCGTATTCCGAGCAGTACTTC; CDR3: CASSSPYSEQYF
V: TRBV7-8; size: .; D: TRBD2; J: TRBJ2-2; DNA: TGTGCCAGCAGCTTAGGGGGGAGGGCGAGGGGCACCGGGGAGCTGTTTTTT; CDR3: CASSLGGRARGTGELFF
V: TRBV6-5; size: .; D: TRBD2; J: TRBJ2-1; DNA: TGTGCCAGCAGAGGGACTAGCCGGAACAATGAGCAGTTCTTC; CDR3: CASRGTSRNNEQFF
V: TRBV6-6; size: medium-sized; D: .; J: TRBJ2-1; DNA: TGTGCCAGCGGCCAGACAGCTTATGAGCAGTTCTTC; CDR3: CASGQTAYEQFF
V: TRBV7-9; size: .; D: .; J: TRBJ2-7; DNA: TGTGCCAGCGGACTGTCCTACGAGCAGTACTTC; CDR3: CASGLSYEQYF
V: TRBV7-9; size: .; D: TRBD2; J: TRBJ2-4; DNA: TGTGCCAGCGGGCGGGAGGCCAAAAACATTCAGTACTTC; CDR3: CASGREAKNIQYF
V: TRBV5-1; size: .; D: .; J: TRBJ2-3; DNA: TGCGCCAGCACCCCCGGGGGTAGCCGGGATACGCAGTATTTT; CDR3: CASTPGGSRDTQYF
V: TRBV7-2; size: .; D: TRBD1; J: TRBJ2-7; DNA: TGTGCCAGCAGCTCGGGGACAGGGACCTACGAGCAGTACTTC; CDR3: CASSSGTGTYEQYF
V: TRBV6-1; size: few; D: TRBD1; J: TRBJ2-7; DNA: TGTGCCACGAGAGGGATACAGGGGGCTTACGAGCAGTACTTC; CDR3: CATRGIQGAYEQYF
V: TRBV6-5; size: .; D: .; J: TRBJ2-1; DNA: TGTGCCAGCAGTTACTCGGGTAGCAGGGGTACGGATGAGCAGTTCTTC; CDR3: CASSYSGSRGTDEQFF
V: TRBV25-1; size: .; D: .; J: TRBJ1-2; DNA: TGTGCCAGCGCCGGGGGACCGGGGGGCTACACCTTC; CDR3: CASAGGPGGYTF
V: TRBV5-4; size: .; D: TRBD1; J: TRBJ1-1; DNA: TGTGCCAGCAGCGTCGGACAGGGGACTGAAGCTTTCTTT; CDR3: CASSVGQGTEAFF
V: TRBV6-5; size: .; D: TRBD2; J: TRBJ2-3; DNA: TGTGCCAGCAGTTACTCGGGACTAGCGTCAGATACGCAGTATTTT; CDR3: CASSYSGLASDTQYF
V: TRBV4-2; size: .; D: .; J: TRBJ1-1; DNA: TGTGCCAGCAGCCAAGTACAGGGTGGGCACACTGAAGCTTTCTTT; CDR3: CASSQVQGGHTEAFF